One and the same sample provided the 7 T cell receptor beta chains below, sequenced in a study of response to subunit inactivated influenza vaccine. TCRdb itself ran the RT-PCR reads through MiXCR, one entry per CDR3 protein. The data hold more than 600,000 distinct CDR3 sequences, with about a fifth observed a single time. The specimen comprised PBMCs from blood, sampled about 5 days after vaccination. The receptor source for this set is a middle-aged man who received an inactivated influenza vaccine.

The sample holds a few counts of this clonotype. The J gene is TRBJ2-7, the V gene TRBV6-5, with no clear D. CDR1 is MNHEY and CDR2 is SVGAGI in the germline V gene. The germline V and J ends were trimmed by 0 bases and 3 bases, with 6 bases remaining between them. The CDR3 consists of 13 residues. In nucleotides, the CDR3 is TGTGCCAGCAGTTACTCGTGGGGCTACGAGCAGTACTTC. The encoded protein is CASSYSWGYEQYF.

The chain uses TRBV20-1 and TRBJ2-1; 8 bases are shared with TRBD2. The J segment lost 5 bases and the V segment lost 5 bases, leaving 8 bases of the junction unmatched. The germline CDR1 and CDR2 sequences are DFQATT and SNEGSKA (reference sequence). CDR3 length: 14 residues. The chain's CDR3 is CSAGLAGWDNEQFF. The CDR3 DNA sequence: TGCAGTGCTGGGCTAGCGGGTTGGGACAATGAGCAGTTCTTC.

This clonotype came up a few times. The chain joins TRBV27 to TRBJ1-2; possibly TRBD1 for D (5 bases). CDR3 length equals 12 residues. Trimming removed 3 bases at V and 7 bases at J, with 9 bases between. Looked up from germline, CDR1 is MNHEY and CDR2 is SMNVEV (reference sequence). CDR3 DNA sequence: TGTGCCAGCAGTTTTCAGGGAGCTGGCTACACCTTC. Its translation is CASSFQGAGYTF.

This clonotype was seen only a few times. V gene TRBV27 combines with J gene TRBJ2-7; 10 nucleotides agree with TRBD1. This CDR3 is built from 14 residues. J gave up 7 bases and V 2 bases, and 5 bases lay outside the gene matches. Germline values: CDR1 MNHEY, CDR2 SMNVEV (reference sequence). The CDR3 DNA sequence: TGTGCCAGCAGTTTAACGGACAGGGGGTTAGAGCAGTACTTC. It translates to CASSLTDRGLEQYF.

This clonotype was counted at least ten times. The V gene is TRBV5-1, the J gene TRBJ2-7, with 10 bases that match TRBD1. CDR1 and CDR2 from the germline V gene are SGHRS and YFSETQ. V lost 4 bases, J lost 1 base, and 5 bases stayed unmatched. The CDR3 has 15 amino acids. The CDR3 DNA sequence: TGCGCCAGCAGCCCATGGGACAGGGGATCCTACGAGCAGTACTTC. Translated, it gives CASSPWDRGSYEQYF.

This clonotype was observed a few times. The genes are TRBV11-2 and TRBJ2-3, with 9 bases lining up with TRBD1. After removal of 3 bases from V and 5 bases from J, the junction contained 6 bases not matched to a gene. The CDR3 sequence is 15 residues long. Germline loops: CDR1 SGHAT, CDR2 FQNNGV. CDR3 loop: CASSLSRGQGDTQYF. The CDR3 DNA sequence: TGTGCCAGCAGCTTGTCACGGGGACAGGGAGATACGCAGTATTTT.

The rearrangement links TRBV4-2 to TRBJ1-3; D unclear. Germline V gene data show CDR1 as LGHNA and CDR2 as YNFKEQ. Trimming shortened V by 0 bases and J by 1 base, and 7 bases separated the two germline ends. The CDR3 has 15 residues. CDR3 nucleotide sequence: TGTGCCAGCAGCCAAGATTTGGAGTCTGGAAACACCATATATTTT. Encoded protein: CASSQDLESGNTIYF.